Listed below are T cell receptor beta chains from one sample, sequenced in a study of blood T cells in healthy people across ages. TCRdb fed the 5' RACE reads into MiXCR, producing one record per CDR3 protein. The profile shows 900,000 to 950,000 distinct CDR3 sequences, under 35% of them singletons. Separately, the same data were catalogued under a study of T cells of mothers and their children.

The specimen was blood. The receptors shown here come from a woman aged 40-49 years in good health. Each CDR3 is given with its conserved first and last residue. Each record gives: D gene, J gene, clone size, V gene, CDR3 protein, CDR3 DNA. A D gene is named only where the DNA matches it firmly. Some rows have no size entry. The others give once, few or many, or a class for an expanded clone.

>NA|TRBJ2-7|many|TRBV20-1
CSVPRGSYEQYF
TGCAGTGTTCCCAGGGGCTCCTACGAGCAGTACTTC
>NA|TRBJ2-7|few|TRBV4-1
CASSQEGTTYEQYF
TGCGCCAGCAGCCAAGAGGGGACCACCTACGAGCAGTACTTC
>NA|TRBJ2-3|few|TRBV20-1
CSAQGPPTDTQYF
TGCAGTGCCCAGGGGCCCCCCACAGATACGCAGTATTTT
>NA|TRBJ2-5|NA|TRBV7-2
CASSLEAFRKYF
TGTGCCAGCAGCTTAGAGGCATTCAGAAAGTACTTC
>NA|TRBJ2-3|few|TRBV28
CASSPIRVRGTDTQYF
TGTGCCAGCAGCCCGATCAGGGTAAGGGGCACAGATACGCAGTATTTT
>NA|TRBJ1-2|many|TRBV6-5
CASTPRANYGYTF
TGTGCCAGCACCCCTAGGGCTAACTATGGCTACACCTTC
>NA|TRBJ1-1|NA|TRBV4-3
CASSQERTGYGDTEAFF
TGCGCCAGCAGCCAAGAAAGGACGGGCTACGGAGACACTGAAGCTTTCTTT
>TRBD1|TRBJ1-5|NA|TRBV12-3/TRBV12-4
CASSFSARDRGHQPQHF
TGTGCCAGCAGTTTTTCGGCACGGGACAGGGGTCATCAGCCCCAGCATTTT
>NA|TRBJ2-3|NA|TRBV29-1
CSVAIGGLDTQYF
TGCAGCGTTGCCATAGGGGGATTGGATACGCAGTATTTT
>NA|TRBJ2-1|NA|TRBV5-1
CASSLAGGVDVNEQFF
TGCGCCAGCAGCTTGGCAGGGGGGGTTGATGTTAATGAGCAGTTCTTC
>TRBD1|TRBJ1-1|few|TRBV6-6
CASRDPRGRVEAFF
TGTGCCAGCAGGGATCCCAGGGGGCGAGTTGAAGCTTTCTTT
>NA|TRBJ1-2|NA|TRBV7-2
CASSLSSGSSRGYTF
TGTGCCAGCAGCTTAAGTTCCGGGTCGAGTAGAGGCTACACCTTC
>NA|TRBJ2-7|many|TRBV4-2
CASSQDRRLDEQYF
TGTGCCAGCAGCCAAGATCGCCGCCTTGACGAGCAGTACTTC
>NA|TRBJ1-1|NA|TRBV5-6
CASSPDRSELFF
TGTGCCAGCAGCCCGGACCGATCAGAACTTTTCTTT
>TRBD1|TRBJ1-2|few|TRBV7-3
CASSPSRDSYGHTF
TGTGCCAGCAGCCCCTCCCGGGACAGCTATGGCCACACCTTC
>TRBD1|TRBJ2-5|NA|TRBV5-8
CASSWMDRVPHNEQYF
TGTGCCAGCAGCTGGATGGACAGGGTTCCCCACAATGAGCAGTACTTC
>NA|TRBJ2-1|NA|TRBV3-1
CASSQPTVSSYNEQFF
TGTGCCAGCAGCCAGCCGACGGTGAGCTCCTACAATGAGCAGTTCTTC
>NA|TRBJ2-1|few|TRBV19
CASSIAYSSNNEQFF
TGTGCCAGTAGTATAGCGTACAGCTCTAACAATGAGCAGTTCTTC
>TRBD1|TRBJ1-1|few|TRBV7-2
CASSPGQGHTEAFF
TGTGCCAGCAGTCCCGGACAGGGTCACACTGAAGCTTTCTTT
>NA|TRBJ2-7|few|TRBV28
CASSLLGVEQYF
TGTGCCAGCAGTTTATTAGGGGTCGAGCAGTACTTC
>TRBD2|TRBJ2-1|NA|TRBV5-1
CASSSQAGGLNEQFF
TGCGCCAGCAGCAGCCAAGCGGGGGGCCTGAATGAGCAGTTCTTC
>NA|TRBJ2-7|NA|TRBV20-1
CSASSSGDPQEQYF
TGCAGTGCTAGCTCCAGCGGTGATCCGCAGGAGCAGTACTTC
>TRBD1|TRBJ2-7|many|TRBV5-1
CASSPGTGLPYEQYF
TGCGCCAGCAGCCCCGGGACAGGTTTACCCTACGAGCAGTACTTC
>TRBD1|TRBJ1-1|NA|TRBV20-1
CSASRQGIWGQGDTEAFF
TGCAGTGCTAGCCGACAAGGCATATGGGGACAGGGAGATACTGAAGCTTTCTTT
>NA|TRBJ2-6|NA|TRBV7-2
CASSTESALRANVLTF
TGTGCCAGCAGCACCGAGTCGGCCCTGCGGGCCAACGTCCTGACTTTC
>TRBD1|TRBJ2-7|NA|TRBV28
CVSSLDRGTSWQQYF
TGTGTCAGCAGTTTAGACAGGGGTACCTCTTGGCAGCAGTACTTC
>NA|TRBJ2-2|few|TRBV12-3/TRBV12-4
CASSRGQIGELFF
TGTGCCAGCAGTCGGGGTCAAATCGGGGAGCTGTTTTTT
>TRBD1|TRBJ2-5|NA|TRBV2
CASVETGEIQETQYF
TGTGCCAGCGTGGAAACAGGGGAAATCCAAGAGACCCAGTACTTC
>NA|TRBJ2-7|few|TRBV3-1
CASSHKARSYEQYF
TGTGCCAGCAGCCATAAAGCTAGATCCTACGAGCAGTACTTC
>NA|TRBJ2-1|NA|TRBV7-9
CASSLGSYTHNEQFF
TGTGCCAGCAGCTTAGGGAGCTATACCCACAATGAGCAGTTCTTC
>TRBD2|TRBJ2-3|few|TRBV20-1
CSARDGGGRTDTQYF
TGCAGTGCTAGAGACGGCGGGGGGCGTACAGATACGCAGTATTTT
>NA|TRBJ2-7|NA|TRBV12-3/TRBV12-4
CASSLVGQGSDEQYF
NA
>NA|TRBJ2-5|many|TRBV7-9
CASSLGPLETQYF
TGTGCCAGCAGCTTGGGACCCCTTGAGACCCAGTACTTC
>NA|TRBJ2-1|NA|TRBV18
CASPPFSTLGNEQFF
TGTGCCAGCCCACCATTCAGTACGTTAGGCAATGAGCAGTTCTTC
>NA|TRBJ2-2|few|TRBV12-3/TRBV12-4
CASSLVAANTGELFF
TGTGCCAGCAGTTTGGTCGCTGCGAACACCGGGGAGCTGTTTTTT
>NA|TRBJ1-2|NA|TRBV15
CATRNLGGDGYTF
TGTGCCACCAGGAACCTGGGGGGCGATGGCTACACCTTC